One T cell receptor (beta chain) is described in this entry. The second PCR ran roughly 7 to 11 cycles with a sample-barcoded 5' primer and J-beta primers. TCRdb passed the 5' RACE reads through MiXCR, listing each CDR3 protein once. The sample yields hundreds of thousands of distinct CDR3 sequences, 58% seen once. This specimen comes from a study of blood T cells in healthy people across ages. There are 14 residues in the CDR3. V shed 7 bases, J shed 4 bases, and the junction held 8 bases outside the gene matches. Germline loops: CDR1 SNHLY, CDR2 FYNNEI. This sequence was found in a man aged 25-45 years in good health. The gene calls are TRBV2 and TRBJ2-7, with 9 bases aligning to TRBD1. The specimen was blood. CDR3 DNA: TGTGCCAGCACGTGGGGACAGGGTCTGTACGAGCAGTACTTC. Protein sequence: CASTWGQGLYEQYF.